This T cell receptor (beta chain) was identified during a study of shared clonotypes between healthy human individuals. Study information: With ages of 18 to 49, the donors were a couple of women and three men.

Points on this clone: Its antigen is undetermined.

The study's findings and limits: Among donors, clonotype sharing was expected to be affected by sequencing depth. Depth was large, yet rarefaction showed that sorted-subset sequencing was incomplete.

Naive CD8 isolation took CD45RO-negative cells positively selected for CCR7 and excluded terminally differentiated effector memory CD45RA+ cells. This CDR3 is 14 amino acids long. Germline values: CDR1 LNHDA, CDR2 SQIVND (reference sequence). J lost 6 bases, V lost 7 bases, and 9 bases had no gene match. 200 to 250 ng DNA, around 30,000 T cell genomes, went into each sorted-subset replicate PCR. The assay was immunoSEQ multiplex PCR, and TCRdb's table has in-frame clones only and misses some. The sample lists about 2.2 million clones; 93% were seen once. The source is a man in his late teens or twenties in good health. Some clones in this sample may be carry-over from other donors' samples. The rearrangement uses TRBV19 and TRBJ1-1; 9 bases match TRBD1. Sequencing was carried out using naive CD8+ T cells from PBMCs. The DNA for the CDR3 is TGTGCCAGTAAACAGGGGGCTTTTTACCCTGAAGCTTTCTTT. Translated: CASKQGAFYPEAFF.